The 29 T cell receptor beta chains below were found in one sample sequenced in a study of blood T cell repertoires in COVID-19. Generated by immunoSEQ multiplex PCR, the TCRdb table keeps only in-frame clones and is missing some. Of over 200,000 clones in the sample, roughly 76% were seen once. Sequenced input: peripheral blood. These receptors all come from a human donor in a cohort sampled during active COVID-19.

The rearrangement uses TRBV6-5 and TRBJ2-7; 7 bases agree with TRBD2. CDR1 is MNHEY and CDR2 is SVGAGI in the germline V gene. The J segment lost 5 bases and the V segment lost 6 bases, leaving 7 bases of the junction unmatched. The CDR3 consists of 13 residues. The CDR3: CASRAPGLHEQYF. The CDR3 DNA follows: TGTGCCAGCAGGGCACCGGGACTACACGAGCAGTACTTC.

The genes are TRBV5-5 and TRBJ2-7, with 9 nucleotides matching TRBD1. The CDR3 has 15 residues. Germline values: CDR1 SGHKS, CDR2 YYEKEE (reference sequence). V was clipped by 1 base and J by 2 bases; unmatched bases: 4. The CDR3 loop reads CASSLSGTGPYEQYF. The DNA of the CDR3 is TGTGCCAGCAGCTTGTCCGGGACAGGGCCCTACGAGCAGTACTTC.

The chain uses TRBV25-1 and TRBJ2-1, with D possibly being TRBD2 (5 bases). The CDR3 totals 14 residues. The germline CDR1 and CDR2 sequences are MGHDK and SYGVNS. The V and J ends lost 3 bases and 0 bases respectively, with 6 bases between them. CDR3 loop: CASSETNSYNEQFF. As DNA, the CDR3 is TGTGCCAGCAGTGAGACTAACTCCTACAATGAGCAGTTCTTC.

This clone was recorded a few times. The rearrangement joins TRBV27 to TRBJ1-2; D may be TRBD1 (5 bases). Germline CDR1 MNHEY, CDR2 SMNVEV (reference sequence). The V end was cut by 5 bases, the J end by 8 bases, with 18 bases between. The length of the CDR3 is 14 residues. CDR3 protein: CASSARYPGKGYTF. In DNA, the CDR3 is TGTGCCAGCAGTGCGCGGTATCCAGGGAAAGGCTACACCTTC.

Worth noting for this clone: Other DNA sequences in this specimen translate into the identical CDR3. The rearrangement links TRBV27 to TRBJ2-7, with 13 bases that match TRBD2. The trim removed 5 bases at V and 6 bases at J, leaving 4 bases unmatched. Germline lookup yields CDR1 MNHEY and CDR2 SMNVEV (reference sequence). The CDR3 extends over 14 amino acids. This CDR3 is CASSPRTSGGEQYF. The CDR3 nucleotides read TGTGCCAGCAGTCCACGGACTAGCGGGGGCGAGCAGTACTTC.

The gene calls are TRBV7-2 and TRBJ2-7, with 7 bases that match TRBD1. This CDR3 is 15 amino acids long. Per germline, CDR1 SGHTA and CDR2 FQGNSA. Losses at the gene ends were 2 bases for V and 0 bases for J; bases not matched to a gene: 4. The CDR3 DNA is TGTGCCAGCAGCTTAATTGGGACAGCCTCCTACGAGCAGTACTTC. As protein: CASSLIGTASYEQYF.

The rearrangement links TRBV6-5 to TRBJ1-1; possible D gene TRBD1, 5 bases. V lost 7 bases and J 0 bases, leaving 15 bases between the germline ends. This CDR3 is 15 amino acids long. From germline, CDR1 is MNHEY and CDR2 SVGAGI. DNA for the CDR3: TGTGCCAGCATCTTACATGGGGGGATGAACACTGAAGCTTTCTTT. Translating it yields CASILHGGMNTEAFF.

The chain combines TRBV7-8 with TRBJ1-4, with D unclear. This CDR3 region has 16 residues. CDR1 is SGHVS, CDR2 FQNEAQ, per germline. V gave up 0 bases and J gave up 4 bases, with 12 bases separating them. In DNA, the CDR3 is TGTGCCAGCAGCTTAGCTCGGTGGGCAATTAATGAAAAACTGTTTTTT. Its translation: CASSLARWAINEKLFF. The whole variable domain, filled in from reference TRBV7-8 and TRBJ1-4, reads GAGVSQSPRYKVAKRGQDVALRCDPISGHVSLFWYQQALGQGPEFLTYFQNEAQLDKSGLPSDRFFAERPEGSVSTLKIQRTQQEDSAVYLCASSLARWAINEKLFFGSGTQLSVL.

The rearrangement uses TRBV2 and TRBJ1-1; D perhaps matches TRBD1 (6 bases). The V gene's germline CDR1 is SNHLY and CDR2 FYNNEI. This CDR3 is built from 13 residues. V was cut by 7 bases and J by 1 base, with 10 bases left in between. The DNA of the CDR3 is TGTGCCAGCACTCGGACAGCGAACACTGAAGCTTTCTTT. It is translated as CASTRTANTEAFF.

The chain carries TRBV3-1 (or the pseudogene TRBV3-2) and TRBJ2-7; 14 positions agree with TRBD2. Trimming took 5 bases from V and 6 from J; bases not matched to a gene: 12. The CDR3 is made up of 17 amino acids. The germline V gene encodes CDR1 LGHDT and CDR2 YNNKEL (reference sequence). This CDR3 is CASSLAGTSGRESEQYF. The CDR3 DNA follows: TGTGCCAGCAGCTTAGCGGGGACTAGCGGGAGAGAAAGCGAGCAGTACTTC.

The rearrangement joins TRBV6-5 to TRBJ2-7; 12 bases are a match to TRBD2. After removal of 6 bases from V and 2 bases from J, the junction contained 5 bases not matched to a gene. Germline CDR1 MNHEY, CDR2 SVGAGI. This CDR3 has 15 residues. The CDR3 DNA sequence: TGTGCCAGCAGCAGGGGACTAGCGGGCCCCTACGAGCAGTACTTC. Translating gives CASSRGLAGPYEQYF.

The rearrangement uses TRBV23-1 and TRBJ2-2; 9 bases map to TRBD1. TRBV23-1 belongs to the ORF category, with a function that is uncertain. V dropped 3 bases and J dropped 0; count of bases not matched to a gene: 8. The CDR3 is 18 residues long. The CDR3 protein is CASSHPRDRDSNTGELFF. In nucleotides, the CDR3 is TGCGCCAGCAGTCATCCCCGGGACAGGGATTCGAACACCGGGGAGCTGTTTTTT.

A single count supports this clone. V gene TRBV29-1 combines with J gene TRBJ1-1, with a weak D call TRBD1 (5 bases). The germline V and J ends were trimmed by 4 bases and 4 bases, with 22 bases remaining between them. There are 16 residues in the CDR3. The germline CDR1 and CDR2 sequences are SQVTM and ANQGSEA. CDR3 DNA: TGCAGCGTTGCCCGATGGGGACTAAATTCACCCACTGAAGCTTTCTTT. Its translation is CSVARWGLNSPTEAFF.

This chain joins TRBV27 and TRBJ2-7, with 7 positions matching TRBD1. The CDR3 runs 14 residues. Germline V gene lookup returns CDR1 MNHEY and CDR2 SMNVEV (reference sequence). V shed 5 bases, J shed 3 bases, and the junction held 7 bases outside the gene matches. The CDR3 loop is CASSRDRVDYEQYF. As DNA, the CDR3 is TGTGCCAGCAGTCGAGACAGGGTAGACTACGAGCAGTACTTC.

This clone was observed a few times. V and J are TRBV3-1 (or the pseudogene TRBV3-2) and TRBJ2-3; 8 bases are shared with TRBD2. This CDR3 is built from 14 residues. The germline CDR1 and CDR2 sequences are LGHDT and YNNKEL (reference sequence). V was clipped by 4 bases and J by 1 base; unmatched bases: 1. The CDR3 coding sequence is TGTGCCAGCAGCCTCGGGGGGGGCACAGATACGCAGTATTTT. Encoded protein: CASSLGGGTDTQYF.

The V gene is TRBV5-1, the J gene TRBJ2-1; 10 nucleotides agree with TRBD2. The CDR3 runs 15 residues. The V gene's germline CDR1 is SGHRS and CDR2 YFSETQ. V shed 5 bases, J shed 8 bases, and the junction held 10 bases outside the gene matches. The CDR3: CASRQGLAAGDEQFF. CDR3 bases: TGCGCCAGCAGACAAGGACTAGCGGCCGGGGATGAGCAGTTCTTC.

The chain joins TRBV3-1 (or the pseudogene TRBV3-2) to TRBJ2-7; possibly TRBD2 for D (5 bases). The ends were cut back, 0 bases at V and 7 bases at J, with 16 bases in the middle. The germline gives CDR1 LGHDT, CDR2 YNNKEL (reference sequence). The CDR3 is 15 amino acids. In DNA, the CDR3 is TGTGCCAGCAGCCAAGATGTAGCTAGCAGTGGGGAGCAGTACTTC. Protein product: CASSQDVASSGEQYF.

The V call is TRBV5-1, the J call TRBJ1-2; 11 bases fit TRBD1. Per germline, CDR1 SGHRS and CDR2 YFSETQ. This CDR3 comprises 15 residues. Trimming cost V 5 bases and J 7 bases; bases outside gene matches: 10. CDR3 sequence: CASRDAVDRGPGYTF. The CDR3 coding sequence is TGCGCCAGCAGGGACGCCGTGGACAGGGGGCCTGGCTACACCTTC.

This chain joins TRBV7-2 and TRBJ1-2, with TRBD1 matching over 7 bases. The CDR3 runs to 13 residues. V lost 4 bases, J lost 6 bases, and 5 bases stayed unmatched. The germline gives CDR1 SGHTA, CDR2 FQGNSA. The CDR3 loop reads CASSSQGKDGYTF. CDR3 nucleotide sequence: TGTGCCAGCAGCTCACAGGGGAAGGATGGCTACACCTTC. The variable domain in full, completed from reference TRBV7-2 and TRBJ1-2, reads GAGVSQSPSNKVTEKGKDVELRCDPISGHTALYWYRQSLGQGLEFLIYFQGNSAPDKSGLPSDRFSAERTGGSVSTLTIQRTQQEDSAVYLCASSSQGKDGYTFGSGTRLTVV.

The gene calls are TRBV3-1 (or the pseudogene TRBV3-2) and TRBJ1-2, with D possibly matching TRBD1 (5 bases). This CDR3 is 17 amino acids long. Trimming removed 0 bases from V and 5 bases from J, with 19 bases in between. CDR1 LGHDT and CDR2 YNNKEL come from the germline V gene (reference sequence). CDR3 residues: CASSQDRQGTGRYGYTF. The DNA of the CDR3 is TGTGCCAGCAGCCAAGATCGGCAGGGCACTGGTAGGTATGGCTACACCTTC.

This chain uses TRBV9 with TRBJ2-7; TRBD2 agrees at 9 bases. Per the germline V gene, CDR1 is SGDLS and CDR2 is YYNGEE. J lost 5 bases, V lost 2 bases, and 8 bases had no gene match. The CDR3 has 15 amino acids. The chain's CDR3 is CASSVDSGRFNEQYF. In nucleotides, the CDR3 is TGTGCCAGCAGCGTGGATAGCGGGAGATTCAACGAGCAGTACTTC.

The chain recombines TRBV19 with TRBJ2-5, with D tentatively TRBD2 (6 bases). CDR1 and CDR2 (germline): LNHDA, SQIVND (reference sequence). The V and J ends lost 1 base and 1 base respectively, with 13 bases between them. The CDR3 runs to 16 residues. CDR3 sequence: CASSIGGTGPQETQYF. DNA of the CDR3: TGTGCCAGTAGTATAGGGGGGACTGGTCCCCAAGAGACCCAGTACTTC.

The table lists this clone with a few counts. DNA of the CDR3: TGTGCCAGCAGATCCCTTGTCACAGATACGCAGTATTTT. Translation gives CASRSLVTDTQYF. The rearrangement uses TRBV28 and TRBJ2-3; D is uncertain. This CDR3 has 13 amino acids. The germline V gene encodes CDR1 MDHEN and CDR2 SYDVKM. With 6 bases removed from V and 2 bases from J, the gap between germline ends came to 9 bases.

V and J are TRBV7-9 and TRBJ1-2; D not certain. CDR1 is SEHNR, CDR2 FQNEAQ, per germline (reference sequence). V was cut by 2 bases and J by 6 bases, with 16 bases left in between. CDR3 size: 15 residues. The CDR3 here is CASSLSAGRDHGYTF. In DNA form, the CDR3 reads TGTGCCAGCAGCTTATCGGCGGGCCGGGATCATGGCTACACCTTC.

The chain is built from TRBV6-1 and TRBJ2-3; no clear D gene. The CDR3 covers 17 residues. Per the germline V gene, CDR1 is MNHNS and CDR2 is SASEGT. V was trimmed by 0 bases and J by 2 bases, leaving 15 bases between them. CDR3 sequence (DNA): TGTGCCAGCAGTGAAGCGCTGTCACCAACTATCACAGATACGCAGTATTTT. Amino acids: CASSEALSPTITDTQYF.

This chain uses TRBV6-6 with TRBJ1-2; TRBD1 is a possible D gene (5 bases). Trimming took off 2 bases at V and 7 bases at J, with 8 bases between the two ends. This CDR3 spans 12 amino acids. Per the germline V gene, CDR1 is MNHNY and CDR2 is SVGAGI (reference sequence). Here the CDR3 DNA reads TGTGCCAGCAGTTACGGGGCCCTTGGCTACACCTTC. Translation: CASSYGALGYTF.

The chain's CDR3 is CASSTDRGYNSPLHF. CDR3 nucleotides: TGTGCCAGCAGTACCGACAGGGGCTATAATTCACCCCTCCACTTT. V gene TRBV11-2 combines with J gene TRBJ1-6; TRBD1 matches 8 bases. This CDR3 is built from 15 residues. V lost 6 bases and J lost 3; bases outside the gene matches: 4. Germline loops: CDR1 SGHAT, CDR2 FQNNGV.

At least ten counts were recorded for this clone. The chain recombines TRBV6-5 with TRBJ2-7, with a possible D match to TRBD2 (6 bases). Between the trimmed V and J ends, which lost 0 bases and 0 bases, there was a span of 9 bases. The CDR3 has 15 amino acids. Germline CDR1 reads MNHEY; CDR2 reads SVGAGI. The DNA of the CDR3 is TGTGCCAGCAGTTACTCTGCGGGACCCTCCTACGAGCAGTACTTC. Its translation is CASSYSAGPSYEQYF.

This clone was detected only a few times. This chain links TRBV6-6 with TRBJ1-5, with 7 positions matching TRBD1. V dropped 7 bases and J dropped 4; count of bases not matched to a gene: 7. Germline lookup yields CDR1 MNHNY and CDR2 SVGAGI (reference sequence). The length of the CDR3 is 14 residues. The CDR3 region is CASTHRGGNQPQHF. The CDR3 DNA follows: TGTGCCAGCACCCACAGGGGCGGGAATCAGCCCCAGCATTTT.